This T cell receptor beta chain is drawn from a study of blood T cell repertoires in COVID-19. CDR1 is SGHTA, CDR2 FQGNSA, per germline. J gave up 2 bases and V 2 bases, and 2 bases lay outside the gene matches. This CDR3 is 14 amino acids long. Clones were sequenced by immunoSEQ multiplex PCR, and TCRdb holds only the in-frame ones, with some missing. In the table there are 150,000 to 200,000 clones, roughly nine tenths of which are singletons. The source of this sequence is a woman aged 55 to 70 with COVID-19, enrolled during active disease. The V call is TRBV7-2, the J call TRBJ2-7; 8 bases agree with TRBD1. Sequenced material: peripheral blood. In DNA, the CDR3 is TGTGCCAGCAGCTTAAGGGACAGGACCTACGAGCAGTACTTC. It specifies CASSLRDRTYEQYF. Complete variable domain (other parts from reference TRBV7-2 and TRBJ2-7): GAGVSQSPSNKVTEKGKDVELRCDPISGHTALYWYRQSLGQGLEFLIYFQGNSAPDKSGLPSDRFSAERTGGSVSTLTIQRTQQEDSAVYLCASSLRDRTYEQYFGPGTRLTVT.